The clone carrying this T cell receptor (beta chain) was recorded many times. The target antigen is unknown. The record originates from a study of T cells after yellow fever vaccination. Study-level information: It was SMART-Seq v4 Ultra Low Input that prepared the fractions with low cell numbers. Whole-study results and caveats: Contamination of FACS-sorted repertoires by abundant clonotypes from the bulk population could occur. The study found a weaker secondary response that peaked faster, day 5 versus 15.

The CDR3 covers 15 residues. CDR1 is SGHRS, CDR2 YFSETQ, per germline. Trimming removed 2 bases from V and 3 bases from J; junction bases left unmatched: 4. 5'RACE template switching generated TCR cDNA, adding a universal primer site and UMIs. TCRdb reprocessed the 5' RACE reads via MiXCR and lists one record per CDR3 protein. The sample holds about 130,000 distinct CDR3 sequences, more than 6.5% seen once. The source was CD4+ T cells sorted from PBMCs, collected less than 11 days after the first yellow fever vaccination. The V and J genes are TRBV5-1 and TRBJ2-1; TRBD1 matches 8 bases. The origin of this receptor is a man aged 18 to 30 who received the YFV17D yellow fever vaccine. The CDR3 spells CASSFLQGVYNEQFF. As DNA, the CDR3 is TGCGCCAGCAGCTTTTTACAGGGGGTCTACAATGAGCAGTTCTTC. The whole variable domain, filled in from reference TRBV5-1 and TRBJ2-1, reads KAGVTQTPRYLIKTRGQQVTLSCSPISGHRSVSWYQQTPGQGLQFLFEYFSETQRNKGNFPGRFSGRQFSNSRSEMNVSTLELGDSALYLCASSFLQGVYNEQFFGPGTRLTVL.